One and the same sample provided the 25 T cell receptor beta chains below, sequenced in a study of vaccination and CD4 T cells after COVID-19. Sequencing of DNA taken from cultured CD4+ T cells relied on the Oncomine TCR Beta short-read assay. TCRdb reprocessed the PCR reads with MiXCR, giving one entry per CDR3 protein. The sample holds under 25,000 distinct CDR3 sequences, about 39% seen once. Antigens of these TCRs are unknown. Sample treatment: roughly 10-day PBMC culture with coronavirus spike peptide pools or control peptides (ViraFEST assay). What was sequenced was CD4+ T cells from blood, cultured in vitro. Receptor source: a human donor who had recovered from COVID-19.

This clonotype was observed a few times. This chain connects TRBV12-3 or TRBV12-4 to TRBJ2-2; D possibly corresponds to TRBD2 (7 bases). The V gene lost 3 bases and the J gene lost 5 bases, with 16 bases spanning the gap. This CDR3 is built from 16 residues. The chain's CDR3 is CASSFGGGRRTGELFF. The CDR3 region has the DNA TGTGCCAGCAGTTTTGGGGGGGGCCGACGGACCGGGGAGCTGTTTTTT.

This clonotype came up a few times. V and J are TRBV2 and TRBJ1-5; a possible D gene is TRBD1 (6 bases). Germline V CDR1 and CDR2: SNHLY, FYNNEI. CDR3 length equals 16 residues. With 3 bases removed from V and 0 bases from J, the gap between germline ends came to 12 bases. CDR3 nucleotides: TGTGCCAGCAGTGAGTCCAGGGGAAATAGCAATCAGCCCCAGCATTTT. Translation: CASSESRGNSNQPQHF.

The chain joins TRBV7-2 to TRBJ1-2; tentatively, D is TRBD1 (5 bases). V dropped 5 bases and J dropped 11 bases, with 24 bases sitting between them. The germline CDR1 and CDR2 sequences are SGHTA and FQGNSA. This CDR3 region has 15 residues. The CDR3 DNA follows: TGTGCCAGCAGCCCAGTTAGGACACCTGCCAGCGAATACACCTTC. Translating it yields CASSPVRTPASEYTF.

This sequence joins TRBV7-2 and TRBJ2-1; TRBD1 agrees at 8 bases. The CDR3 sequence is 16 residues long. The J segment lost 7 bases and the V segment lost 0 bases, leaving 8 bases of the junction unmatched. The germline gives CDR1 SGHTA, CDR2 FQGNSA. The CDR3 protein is CASSLAGQGAQNEQFF. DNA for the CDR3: TGTGCCAGCAGCTTAGCTGGGCAGGGGGCGCAAAATGAGCAGTTCTTC.

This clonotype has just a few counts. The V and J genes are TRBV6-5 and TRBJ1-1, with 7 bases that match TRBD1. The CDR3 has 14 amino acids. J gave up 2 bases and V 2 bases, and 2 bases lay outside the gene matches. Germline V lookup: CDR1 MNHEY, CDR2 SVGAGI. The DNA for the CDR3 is TGTGCCAGCAGTTACGGGACAGTTAACACTGAAGCTTTCTTT. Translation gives CASSYGTVNTEAFF.

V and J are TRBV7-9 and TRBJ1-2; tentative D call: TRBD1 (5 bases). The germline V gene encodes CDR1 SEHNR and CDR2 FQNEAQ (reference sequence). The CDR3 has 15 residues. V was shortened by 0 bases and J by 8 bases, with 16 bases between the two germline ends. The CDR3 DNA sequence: TGTGCCAGCAGCTTAGCTCTCCTGGGGCCAGGGGGCTACACCTTC. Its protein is CASSLALLGPGGYTF.

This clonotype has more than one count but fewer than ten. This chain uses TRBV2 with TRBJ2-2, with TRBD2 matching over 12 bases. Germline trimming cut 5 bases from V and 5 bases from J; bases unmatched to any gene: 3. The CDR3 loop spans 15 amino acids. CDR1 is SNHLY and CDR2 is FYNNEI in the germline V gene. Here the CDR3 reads CASSPTSGRTGELFF. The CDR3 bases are TGTGCCAGCAGTCCTACTAGCGGGAGGACCGGGGAGCTGTTTTTT.

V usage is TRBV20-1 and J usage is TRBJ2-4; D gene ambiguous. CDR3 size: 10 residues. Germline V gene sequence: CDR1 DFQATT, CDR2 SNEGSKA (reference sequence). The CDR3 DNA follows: TGCAGCGCCAGACTGAACATTCAGTACTTC. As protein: CSARLNIQYF.

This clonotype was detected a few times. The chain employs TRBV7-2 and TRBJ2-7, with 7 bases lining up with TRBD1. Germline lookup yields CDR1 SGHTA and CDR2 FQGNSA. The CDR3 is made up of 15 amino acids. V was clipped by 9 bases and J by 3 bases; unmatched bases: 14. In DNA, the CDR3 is TGTGCCAGTAGCCAAGCCGGGACAGCGTTCTACGAGCAGTACTTC. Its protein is CASSQAGTAFYEQYF.

The CDR3 DNA follows: TGTGCCAGCAGCCGAATTAATACTCAGGGACAGGGGGGAGATACGCAGTATTTT. This translates into CASSRINTQGQGGDTQYF. V and J are TRBV4-2 and TRBJ2-3; 11 bases are a match to TRBD1. The CDR3 has 18 residues. Trimming took 4 bases from V and 5 from J; bases not matched to a gene: 14. Germline V lookup: CDR1 LGHNA, CDR2 YNFKEQ.

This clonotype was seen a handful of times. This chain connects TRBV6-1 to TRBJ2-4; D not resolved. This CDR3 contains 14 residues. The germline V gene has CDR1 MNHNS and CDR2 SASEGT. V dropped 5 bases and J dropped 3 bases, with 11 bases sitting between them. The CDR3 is CASSPDISKNIQYF. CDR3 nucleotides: TGTGCCAGCAGTCCCGATATTAGCAAAAACATTCAGTACTTC.

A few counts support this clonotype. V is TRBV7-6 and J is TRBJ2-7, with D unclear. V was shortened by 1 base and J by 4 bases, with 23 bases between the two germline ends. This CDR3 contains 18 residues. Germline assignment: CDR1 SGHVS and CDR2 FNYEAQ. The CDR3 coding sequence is TGTGCCAGCAGCTTAGTTGGCAGAAGGTCCACTGGGGTTTACGAGCAGTACTTC. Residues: CASSLVGRRSTGVYEQYF. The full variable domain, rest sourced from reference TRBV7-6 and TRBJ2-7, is GAGVSQSPRYKVTKRGQDVALRCDPISGHVSLYWYRQALGQGPEFLTYFNYEAQQDKSGLPNDRFSAERPEGSISTLTIQRTEQRDSAMYRCASSLVGRRSTGVYEQYFGPGTRLTVT.

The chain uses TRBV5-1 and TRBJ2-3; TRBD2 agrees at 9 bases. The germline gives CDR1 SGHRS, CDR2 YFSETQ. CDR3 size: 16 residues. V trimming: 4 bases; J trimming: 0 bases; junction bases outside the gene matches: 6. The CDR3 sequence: CASSTPSGTSTDTQYF. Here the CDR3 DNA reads TGCGCCAGCAGCACACCTAGCGGGACTAGCACAGATACGCAGTATTTT.

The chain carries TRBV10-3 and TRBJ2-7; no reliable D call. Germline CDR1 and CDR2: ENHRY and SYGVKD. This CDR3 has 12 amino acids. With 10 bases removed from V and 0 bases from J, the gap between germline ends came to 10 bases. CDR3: CATTDHSYEQYF. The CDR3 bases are TGTGCCACAACGGACCACTCCTACGAGCAGTACTTC.

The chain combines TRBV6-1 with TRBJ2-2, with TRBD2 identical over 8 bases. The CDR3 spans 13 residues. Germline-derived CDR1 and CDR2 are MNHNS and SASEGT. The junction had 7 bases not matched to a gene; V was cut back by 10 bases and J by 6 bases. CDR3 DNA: TGTGCCACCAGGCGGGAGGTATCCGGGGAGCTGTTTTTT. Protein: CATRREVSGELFF.

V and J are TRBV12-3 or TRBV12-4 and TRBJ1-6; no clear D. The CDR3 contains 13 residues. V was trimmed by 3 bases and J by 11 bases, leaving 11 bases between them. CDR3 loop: CASSLPHVAPLHF. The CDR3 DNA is TGTGCCAGCAGTTTGCCCCACGTAGCACCCCTCCACTTT.

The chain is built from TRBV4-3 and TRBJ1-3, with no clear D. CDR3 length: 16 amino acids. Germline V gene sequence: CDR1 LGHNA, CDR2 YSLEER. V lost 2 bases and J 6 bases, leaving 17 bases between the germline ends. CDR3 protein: CASSQTSRALVNTIYF. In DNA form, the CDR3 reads TGCGCCAGCAGCCAAACAAGCAGAGCCCTTGTAAACACCATATATTTT.

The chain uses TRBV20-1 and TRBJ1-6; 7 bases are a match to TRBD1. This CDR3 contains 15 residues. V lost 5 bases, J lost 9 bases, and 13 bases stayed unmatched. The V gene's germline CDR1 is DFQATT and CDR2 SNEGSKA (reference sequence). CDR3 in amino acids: CSAHSTVAGGSPLHF. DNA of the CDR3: TGCAGTGCTCATTCAACTGTGGCAGGGGGTTCACCCCTCCACTTT.

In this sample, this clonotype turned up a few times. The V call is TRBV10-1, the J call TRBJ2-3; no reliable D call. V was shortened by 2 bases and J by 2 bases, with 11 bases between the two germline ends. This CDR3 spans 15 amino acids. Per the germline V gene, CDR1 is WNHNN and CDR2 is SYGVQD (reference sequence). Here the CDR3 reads CASSEPSGTTDTQYF. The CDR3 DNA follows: TGCGCCAGCAGTGAGCCTAGTGGAACCACAGATACGCAGTATTTT.

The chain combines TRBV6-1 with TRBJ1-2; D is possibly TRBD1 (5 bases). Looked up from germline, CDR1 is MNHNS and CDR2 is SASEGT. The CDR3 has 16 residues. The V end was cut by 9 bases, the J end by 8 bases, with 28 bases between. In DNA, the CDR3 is TGTGCCAGTGAGCGGCTACAGGACTCGTACCTCTACGGCTACACCTTC. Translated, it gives CASERLQDSYLYGYTF.

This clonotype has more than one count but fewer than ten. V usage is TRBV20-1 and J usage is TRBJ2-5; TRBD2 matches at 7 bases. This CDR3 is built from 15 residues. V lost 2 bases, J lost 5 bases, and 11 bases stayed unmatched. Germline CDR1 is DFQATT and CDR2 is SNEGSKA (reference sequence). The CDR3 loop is CSARPYLTGGETQYF. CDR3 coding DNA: TGCAGTGCTAGACCTTACCTGACCGGGGGGGAGACCCAGTACTTC.

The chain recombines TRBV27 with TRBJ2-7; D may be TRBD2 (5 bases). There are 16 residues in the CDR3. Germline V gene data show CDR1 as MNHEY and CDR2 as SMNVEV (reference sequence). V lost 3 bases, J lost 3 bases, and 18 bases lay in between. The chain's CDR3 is CASSFVGTRHIYEQYF. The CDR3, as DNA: TGTGCCAGCAGTTTTGTGGGTACTAGGCATATCTACGAGCAGTACTTC.

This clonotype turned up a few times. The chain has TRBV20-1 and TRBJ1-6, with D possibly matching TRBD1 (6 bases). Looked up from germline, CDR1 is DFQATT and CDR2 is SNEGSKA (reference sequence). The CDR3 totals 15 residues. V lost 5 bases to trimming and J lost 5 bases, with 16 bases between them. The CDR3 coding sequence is TGCAGTGCTCTTAGACAGGTTACTAATAATTCACCCCTCCACTTT. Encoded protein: CSALRQVTNNSPLHF.

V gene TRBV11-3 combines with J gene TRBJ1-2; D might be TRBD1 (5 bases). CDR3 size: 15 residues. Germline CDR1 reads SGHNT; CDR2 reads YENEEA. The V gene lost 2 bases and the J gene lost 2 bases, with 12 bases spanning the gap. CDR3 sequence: CASSLLQGGNYGYTF. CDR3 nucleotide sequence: TGTGCCAGCAGCTTACTTCAGGGAGGGAACTATGGCTACACCTTC.

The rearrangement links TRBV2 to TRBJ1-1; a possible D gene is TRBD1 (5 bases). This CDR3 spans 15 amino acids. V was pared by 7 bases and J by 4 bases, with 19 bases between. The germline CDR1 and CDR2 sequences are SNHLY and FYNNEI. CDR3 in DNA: TGTGCCAGCACCCTTCAGACCGCCGGGGCCACTGAAGCTTTCTTT. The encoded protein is CASTLQTAGATEAFF.